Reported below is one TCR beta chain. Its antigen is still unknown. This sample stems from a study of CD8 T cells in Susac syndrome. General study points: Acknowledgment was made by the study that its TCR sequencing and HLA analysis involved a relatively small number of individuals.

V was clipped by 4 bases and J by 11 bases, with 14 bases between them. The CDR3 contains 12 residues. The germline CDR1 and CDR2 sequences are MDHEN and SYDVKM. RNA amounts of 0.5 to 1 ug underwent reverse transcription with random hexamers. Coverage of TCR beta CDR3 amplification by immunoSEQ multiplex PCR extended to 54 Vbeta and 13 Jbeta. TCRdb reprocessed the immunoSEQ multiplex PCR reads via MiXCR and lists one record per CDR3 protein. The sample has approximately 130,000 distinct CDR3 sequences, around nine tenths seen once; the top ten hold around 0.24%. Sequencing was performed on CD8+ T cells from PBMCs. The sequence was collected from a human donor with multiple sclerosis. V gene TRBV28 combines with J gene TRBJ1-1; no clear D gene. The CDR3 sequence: CASSSDLIEAFF. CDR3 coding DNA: TGTGCCAGCAGTTCGGACTTGATCGAGGCTTTCTTT.